The next 30 T cell receptor beta chains were all read from a single sample in a study of blood T cell repertoires in COVID-19. Using immunoSEQ multiplex PCR, the repertoire was profiled, and TCRdb retains in-frame clones only, with some absent. The sample has some 270,000 clones, 75% to 90% seen once. The material sequenced was PBMCs or T cells enriched from blood (not recorded which). These receptors were obtained from a woman in her 40s who had been exposed to COVID-19.

This chain joins TRBV10-3 and TRBJ1-1; TRBD1 matches 7 bases. CDR1 ENHRY and CDR2 SYGVKD come from the germline V gene. J was trimmed by 4 bases and V by 6 bases; bases with no gene match: 5. This CDR3 is 13 amino acids long. In nucleotides, the CDR3 is TGTGCCATCAGAAAGGGGGCGGGCACTGAAGCTTTCTTT. It specifies CAIRKGAGTEAFF.

The chain has TRBV28 and TRBJ2-2; 7 nucleotides agree with TRBD1. The CDR3 loop spans 17 amino acids. The V and J ends lost 6 bases and 1 base, in that order; junction bases with no gene match: 11. Germline V gene lookup returns CDR1 MDHEN and CDR2 SYDVKM. CDR3 residues: CASSFIGRQGNTGELFF. CDR3 DNA sequence: TGTGCCAGCAGCTTCATAGGGAGACAGGGGAACACCGGGGAGCTGTTTTTT.

The J gene is TRBJ1-1, the V gene TRBV5-1; the D is unclear. Germline CDR1 is SGHRS and CDR2 is YFSETQ. V was pared by 3 bases and J by 3 bases, with 9 bases between. This CDR3 is 13 amino acids long. CDR3 sequence: CASSWALDTEAFF. The CDR3 coding sequence is TGCGCCAGCAGCTGGGCCTTAGACACTGAAGCTTTCTTT.

The chain couples TRBV29-1 to TRBJ2-1, with no clear D. The CDR3 consists of 12 residues. Germline CDR1 and CDR2: SQVTM and ANQGSEA. V lost 5 bases and J lost 5, with 10 bases in between. CDR3 coding DNA: TGCAGCGTTAATGCCTACCACAATGAGCAGTTCTTC. Amino acid sequence: CSVNAYHNEQFF.

The genes are TRBV7-3 and TRBJ2-3; 7 nucleotides line up with TRBD2. V was clipped by 5 bases and J by 6 bases; unmatched bases: 8. The germline gives CDR1 SGHTA, CDR2 FQGTGA. CDR3 length equals 14 residues. Here the CDR3 DNA reads TGTGCCAGCAGCCCCCGGACTAGGGCGGATACGCAGTATTTT. It is translated as CASSPRTRADTQYF.

V gene TRBV25-1 combines with J gene TRBJ2-5, with 7 bases fitting TRBD2. The germline CDR1 and CDR2 sequences are MGHDK and SYGVNS. J was trimmed by 2 bases and V by 6 bases; bases with no gene match: 6. The CDR3 is 14 amino acids. The CDR3 loop reads CASRGLGGQETQYF. DNA for the CDR3: TGTGCCAGCAGGGGCCTGGGGGGGCAAGAGACCCAGTACTTC.

V is TRBV5-7 and J is TRBJ2-3; D might be TRBD1 (6 bases). TRBV5-7 is marked as an open reading frame, function uncertain. V lost 4 bases and J 0 bases, leaving 18 bases between the germline ends. The CDR3 extends over 17 amino acids. DNA for the CDR3: TGTGCCAGCAGCCTATCATGGGGGCATATGAGCACAGATACGCAGTATTTT. Translated, it gives CASSLSWGHMSTDTQYF.

V and J are TRBV6-5 and TRBJ1-3, with D perhaps matching TRBD1 (5 bases). Germline V gene lookup returns CDR1 MNHEY and CDR2 SVGAGI. This CDR3 region has 16 residues. V shed 2 bases and J shed 0 bases, with 11 bases lying between them. CDR3 in DNA: TGTGCCAGCAGTTACGCAGGGCCCCTCTCTGGAAACACCATATATTTT. Translated, it gives CASSYAGPLSGNTIYF.

The chain employs TRBV5-4 and TRBJ2-7; 8 positions agree with TRBD2. Trimming cost V 4 bases and J 6 bases; bases outside gene matches: 15. The CDR3 spans 16 residues. Germline V lookup: CDR1 SGHNT, CDR2 YYREEE (reference sequence). The CDR3 is CASSLDFGSGRGEQYV. In DNA, the CDR3 is TGTGCCAGCAGCCTGGACTTTGGCAGCGGGAGAGGCGAGCAGTACGTC.

The CDR3 region is CASSQGTSNTGELFF. The DNA for the CDR3 is TGCGCCAGCAGCCAAGGTACATCGAACACCGGGGAGCTGTTTTTT. This sequence joins TRBV4-3 and TRBJ2-2; no firm D call. Between the trimmed V and J ends, which lost 1 base and 0 bases, there was a span of 6 bases. The CDR3 loop spans 15 amino acids. Germline V gene lookup returns CDR1 LGHNA and CDR2 YSLEER.

With respect to this clone: The junction does not match germline at one end; this may be a read error. The chain has TRBV5-1 and TRBJ2-4; a possible D gene is TRBD1 (5 bases). The CDR3 is 13 amino acids. Looked up from germline, CDR1 is SGHRS and CDR2 is YFSETQ. The CDR3, as DNA: TGTGCCAGCAGCACGACAGCTGCAAACATTCAGTACTTC. It translates to CASSTTAANIQYF.

The rearrangement links TRBV2 to TRBJ2-1, with 9 bases matching TRBD2. CDR1 SNHLY and CDR2 FYNNEI come from the germline V gene. V shed 4 bases, J shed 0 bases, and the junction held 1 base outside the gene matches. This CDR3 has 15 residues. As DNA, the CDR3 is TGTGCCAGCAGTGGGGGACTAGCCTCCTACAATGAGCAGTTCTTC. It encodes CASSGGLASYNEQFF.

The rearrangement joins TRBV28 to TRBJ2-7; D perhaps matches TRBD2 (5 bases). Germline assignment: CDR1 MDHEN and CDR2 SYDVKM. The CDR3 runs 12 residues. V was clipped by 10 bases and J by 7 bases, with 17 bases between them. The CDR3: CATTPTRGEQYV. The CDR3 bases are TGTGCCACCACCCCTACCCGGGGTGAGCAGTACGTC.

V usage is TRBV6-2 or TRBV6-3 and J usage is TRBJ1-1; D uncertain. Germline V gives CDR1 MNHEY, CDR2 SVGEGT. The ends were cut back, 5 bases at V and 8 bases at J, with 15 bases in the middle. The CDR3 runs 13 residues. The CDR3 reads CASSAGVLREAFF. The CDR3 bases are TGTGCCAGCAGTGCCGGGGTCCTGAGGGAAGCTTTCTTT.

The chain has TRBV6-2 or TRBV6-3 and TRBJ2-5; 8 nucleotides agree with TRBD2. The CDR3 sequence is 15 residues long. Germline loops: CDR1 MNHEY, CDR2 SVGEGT. V was clipped by 6 bases and J by 1 base; unmatched bases: 7. The DNA for the CDR3 is TGTGCCAGCAGCTCTGTCACTAGCGGCCAAGAGACCCAGTACTTC. Protein product: CASSSVTSGQETQYF.

This clone was detected only once. The chain has TRBV3-1 (or the pseudogene TRBV3-2) and TRBJ2-1; D ambiguous. The CDR3 loop spans 12 amino acids. Germline loops: CDR1 LGHDT, CDR2 YNNKEL (reference sequence). Trimming pared 5 bases from V and 4 bases from J, leaving 6 bases between. The CDR3 coding sequence is TGTGCCAGCAGCTTTTATTACAATGAGCAGTTCTTC. This translates into CASSFYYNEQFF.

The V and J genes are TRBV30 and TRBJ2-1, with 12 bases that match TRBD2. J was trimmed by 3 bases and V by 2 bases; bases with no gene match: 2. The V gene's germline CDR1 is GTSNPN and CDR2 SVGIG (reference sequence). CDR3 size: 15 residues. This chain's CDR3 is CAWSMGLAGYNEQFF. In DNA, the CDR3 is TGTGCCTGGAGTATGGGACTAGCGGGCTACAATGAGCAGTTCTTC. The full variable domain, rest sourced from reference TRBV30 and TRBJ2-1, is SQTIHQWPATLVQPVGSPLSLECTVEGTSNPNLYWYRQAAGRGLQLLFYSVGIGQISSEVPQNLSASRPQDRQFILSSKKLLLSDSGFYLCAWSMGLAGYNEQFFGPGTRLTVL.

The chain uses TRBV6-2 or TRBV6-3 and TRBJ2-3; D is uncertain. The CDR3 totals 15 residues. Germline V gene data show CDR1 as MNHEY and CDR2 as SVGEGT. V gave up 5 bases and J gave up 1 base, with 13 bases separating them. CDR3 protein: CASSPLSGGTDTQYF. CDR3 nucleotides: TGTGCCAGCAGTCCATTATCCGGTGGCACAGATACGCAGTATTTT.

The chain combines TRBV5-5 with TRBJ1-6; 12 nucleotides agree with TRBD1. The CDR3 length is 20 residues. Germline lookup yields CDR1 SGHKS and CDR2 YYEKEE (reference sequence). Unmatched junction bases numbered 7, after V lost 0 bases and J lost 0 bases. CDR3 residues: CASSLARGQGAASYNSPLHF. In DNA, the CDR3 is TGTGCCAGCAGCTTGGCCAGGGGACAGGGGGCAGCCTCCTATAATTCACCCCTCCACTTT.

The sample holds one count of this clone. CDR3 region: CAWSVKGLSQFF. In DNA form, the CDR3 reads TGTGCCTGGAGTGTAAAGGGACTATCCCAGTTCTTC. The V call is TRBV30, the J call TRBJ2-1, with 7 bases lining up with TRBD2. CDR3 length: 12 amino acids. In germline, CDR1 is GTSNPN, CDR2 SVGIG (reference sequence). Trimming took 0 bases from V and 13 from J; bases not matched to a gene: 6.

V and J are TRBV10-3 and TRBJ2-7; TRBD2 is a possible D gene (5 bases). Germline values: CDR1 ENHRY, CDR2 SYGVKD. V lost 8 bases and J 0 bases, leaving 11 bases between the germline ends. The CDR3 length is 13 residues. CDR3 loop: CAILATDSYEQYF. DNA of the CDR3: TGTGCCATCCTAGCTACCGACTCCTACGAGCAGTACTTC.

The gene calls are TRBV12-5 and TRBJ2-1, with D unresolved. The CDR3 extends over 14 amino acids. Per the germline V gene, CDR1 is LGHNT and CDR2 is FRNRAP. V was trimmed by 1 base and J by 10 bases, leaving 14 bases between them. The CDR3, as DNA: TGTGCTAGTGGTTTGGAGGCTAGTTCTTGGGAGCAGTTCTTC. It is translated as CASGLEASSWEQFF.

The chain carries TRBV5-1 and TRBJ2-5; 10 nucleotides line up with TRBD2. The junction had 6 bases not matched to a gene; V was cut back by 3 bases and J by 1 base. The germline CDR1 and CDR2 sequences are SGHRS and YFSETQ. The CDR3 spans 16 residues. CDR3 residues: CASSSIAGGRQETQYF. In DNA, the CDR3 is TGCGCCAGCAGCTCCATAGCGGGGGGCCGCCAAGAGACCCAGTACTTC.

This clone was observed a few times. DNA for the CDR3: TGTGCCAGCAGTTTATGGGGGGCCACCATCTCTGGAAACACCATATATTTT. This encodes CASSLWGATISGNTIYF. The chain couples TRBV28 to TRBJ1-3, with D possibly TRBD1 on 6 matching bases. Between the trimmed V and J ends, which lost 0 bases and 0 bases, there was a span of 12 bases. The CDR3 is made up of 17 amino acids. The germline V gene encodes CDR1 MDHEN and CDR2 SYDVKM.

This chain uses TRBV19 with TRBJ2-6, with D possibly TRBD1 on 6 matching bases. Germline CDR1 LNHDA, CDR2 SQIVND (reference sequence). The V gene lost 3 bases and the J gene lost 2 bases, with 11 bases spanning the gap. The CDR3 extends over 16 amino acids. Written as DNA, the CDR3 is TGTGCCAGTAGTATTGGGTCAGGGGCTGGGGCCAACGTCCTGACTTTC. It is translated as CASSIGSGAGANVLTF.

The rearrangement links TRBV7-8 to TRBJ1-1; D may be TRBD1 (5 bases). The CDR3 has 13 residues. V dropped 5 bases and J dropped 5 bases, with 12 bases sitting between them. The germline V gene encodes CDR1 SGHVS and CDR2 FQNEAQ. The CDR3 nucleotides are TGTGCCAGCAGCCGGCTTAGGGGTACTGAAGCTTTCTTT. Residues: CASSRLRGTEAFF.

This clone was picked up a small number of times. V usage is TRBV27 and J usage is TRBJ1-6; 11 bases line up with TRBD1. Germline CDR1 MNHEY, CDR2 SMNVEV (reference sequence). This CDR3 has 19 amino acids. J was trimmed by 9 bases and V by 6 bases; bases with no gene match: 19. CDR3: CASRSRGQGAQGGGSPLHF. In DNA form, the CDR3 reads TGTGCCAGCAGGAGCCGTGGACAGGGGGCGCAAGGCGGGGGTTCACCCCTCCACTTT.

V is TRBV15 and J is TRBJ1-1; 8 nucleotides agree with TRBD1. The V and J ends lost 2 bases and 6 bases, in that order; junction bases with no gene match: 14. CDR1 and CDR2 (germline): LNHNV, YYDKDF (reference sequence). CDR3 length: 17 residues. CDR3 DNA sequence: TGTGCCACCAGCAGACCATTTCCAGACAGGGGAGGCTCTGAAGCTTTCTTT. This gives the protein CATSRPFPDRGGSEAFF.

V and J are TRBV11-2 and TRBJ2-1; the match to TRBD2 covers 8 bases. Germline-derived CDR1 and CDR2 are SGHAT and FQNNGV. The V gene end was trimmed by 1 base and the J gene end by 9 bases; junction bases not matched to a gene: 5. This CDR3 contains 14 residues. Here the CDR3 DNA reads TGTGCCAGCAGCTTAGGAGTTGCGGGAGGTGAGCAGTTCTTC. Translated, it gives CASSLGVAGGEQFF.

The chain is built from TRBV27 and TRBJ2-3; 8 nucleotides line up with TRBD2. Germline V gives CDR1 MNHEY, CDR2 SMNVEV (reference sequence). The ends lost 5 bases at V and 6 bases at J; junction bases unmatched: 7. CDR3 length: 14 residues. As DNA, the CDR3 is TGTGCCAGCAGTATTAGCGGGGTAGCGGATACGCAGTATTTT. Encoded protein: CASSISGVADTQYF.